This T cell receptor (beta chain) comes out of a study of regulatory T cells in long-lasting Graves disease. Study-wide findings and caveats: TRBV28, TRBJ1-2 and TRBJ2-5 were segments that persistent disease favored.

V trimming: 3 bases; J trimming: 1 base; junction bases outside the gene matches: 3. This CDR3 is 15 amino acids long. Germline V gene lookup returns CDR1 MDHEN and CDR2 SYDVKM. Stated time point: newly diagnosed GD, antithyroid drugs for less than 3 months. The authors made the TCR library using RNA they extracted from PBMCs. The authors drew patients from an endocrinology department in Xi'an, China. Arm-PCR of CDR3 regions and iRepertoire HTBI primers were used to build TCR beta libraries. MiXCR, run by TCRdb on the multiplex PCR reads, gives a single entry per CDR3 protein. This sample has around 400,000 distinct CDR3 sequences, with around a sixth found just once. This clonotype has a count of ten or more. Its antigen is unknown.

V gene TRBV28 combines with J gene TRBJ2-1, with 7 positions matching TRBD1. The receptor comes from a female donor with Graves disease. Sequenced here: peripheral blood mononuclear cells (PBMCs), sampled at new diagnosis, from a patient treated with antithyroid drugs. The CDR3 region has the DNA TGTGCCAGCAGTTTCGGGGACAGATCCTACAATGAGCAGTTCTTC. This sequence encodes CASSFGDRSYNEQFF.